This T cell receptor beta chain appears in the sequencing data of a study of vaccination and CD4 T cells after COVID-19. Study-level background: The stimulus for the cells was overlapping spike peptides derived from SARS-CoV-2, HCoV-NL63, HCoV-OC43 and HCoV-229E.

This clonotype came up once. Its antigen is not identified. Sequence data for DNA of cultured CD4+ T cells were generated by the Oncomine TCR Beta short-read assay. TCRdb reprocessed the PCR reads with MiXCR, giving one entry per CDR3 protein. The data contain 7,000 to 8,500 distinct CDR3 sequences, approximately 55% of them seen just once; the ten biggest clones take up under 50%. Treatment: roughly ten-day PBMC culture with coronavirus spike peptide pools or control peptides (ViraFEST assay). The junction had 0 bases not matched to a gene; V was cut back by 4 bases and J by 6 bases. The CDR3 extends over 14 amino acids. Germline CDR1 reads ENHRY; CDR2 reads SYGVKD.

This sequence originates from a human donor who had recovered from COVID-19. The chain combines TRBV10-3 with TRBJ2-1, with 13 bases matching TRBD2. Material: CD4+ T cells from blood, cultured in vitro. CDR3 sequence reads: CAISGTSGGNEQFF. The CDR3 DNA reads as TGTGCCATCAGTGGGACTAGCGGGGGCAATGAGCAGTTCTTC.